The 25 T cell receptor beta chains below were found in one sample sequenced in a study of Ad26.COV2.S vaccination and SARS-CoV-2 variants. The protocol was immunoSEQ multiplex PCR, while the TCRdb copy is restricted to in-frame clones and leaves out a portion. The data contain about 350,000 clones, about 90% of them singletons. The sample in question was peripheral blood, obtained after recovery from COVID-19. The receptors derive from a human donor who had recovered from COVID-19.

J is TRBJ1-2 and V is TRBV6-5, with D possibly being TRBD1 (5 bases). CDR1 is MNHEY and CDR2 is SVGAGI in the germline V gene. The CDR3 is 13 amino acids. Between the trimmed V and J ends, which lost 7 bases and 3 bases, there was a span of 12 bases. CDR3 region: CASNSGFDYGYTF. In DNA form, the CDR3 reads TGTGCCAGCAACTCAGGGTTTGACTATGGCTACACCTTC.

The V call is TRBV19, the J call TRBJ1-3; 7 bases fit TRBD1. This CDR3 is built from 15 residues. Trimming cost V 5 bases and J 2 bases; bases outside gene matches: 6. Germline CDR1 reads LNHDA; CDR2 reads SQIVND (reference sequence). CDR3 region: CASSLDRSPGNTIYF. CDR3 DNA sequence: TGTGCCAGTAGTTTGGACAGGTCACCTGGAAACACCATATATTTT.

This clone came up a few times. The rearrangement links TRBV10-1 to TRBJ2-7; 9 bases line up with TRBD2. The CDR3 is 15 amino acids. CDR1 WNHNN and CDR2 SYGVQD come from the germline V gene (reference sequence). Unmatched junction bases numbered 10, after V lost 4 bases and J lost 6 bases. The CDR3 DNA follows: TGCGCCAGCAGTGTTGCTAGCGGGGTAATCTGCGAGCAGTACTTC. Protein product: CASSVASGVICEQYF.

J is TRBJ2-7 and V is TRBV10-2; tentative D call: TRBD2 (7 bases). CDR3 length: 15 residues. Germline V gene data show CDR1 as WSHSY and CDR2 as SAAADI. The V and J ends lost 7 bases and 0 bases respectively, with 16 bases between them. In DNA form, the CDR3 reads TGCGCCAGCACAAGCGGGGACACCTCCTCCTACGAGCAGTACTTC. It codes for CASTSGDTSSYEQYF.

The chain couples TRBV4-3 to TRBJ1-3; D not certain. Trimming cost V 0 bases and J 0 bases, with 24 bases left between them. CDR1 is LGHNA and CDR2 is YSLEER in the germline V gene. The CDR3 is 21 residues long. The CDR3 sequence: CASSQDGVAGAGRSSGNTIYF. As DNA, the CDR3 is TGCGCCAGCAGCCAAGATGGGGTAGCAGGTGCGGGCAGAAGCTCTGGAAACACCATATATTTT.

In its sample, this clone was seen once. This chain connects TRBV29-1 to TRBJ2-7; either TRBD1 or TRBD2 may fit D (5 bases each). This CDR3 is 13 amino acids long. Germline-derived CDR1 and CDR2 are SQVTM and ANQGSEA. The V end lost 6 bases, the J end lost 0 bases, and 12 bases lay between the germline ends. CDR3 amino acids: CSVLDGASYEQYF. CDR3 in DNA: TGCAGCGTACTGGACGGGGCCTCCTACGAGCAGTACTTC.

The chain has TRBV7-8 and TRBJ1-4; possible D gene TRBD1, 6 bases. V gave up 2 bases and J gave up 5 bases, with 9 bases separating them. The germline V gene encodes CDR1 SGHVS and CDR2 FQNEAQ. The CDR3 length is 14 residues. The CDR3 nucleotides read TGTGCCAGCAGCTTAATAGGGGGAAATGAAAAACTGTTTTTT. Translation gives CASSLIGGNEKLFF. Complete variable domain (other parts from reference TRBV7-8 and TRBJ1-4): GAGVSQSPRYKVAKRGQDVALRCDPISGHVSLFWYQQALGQGPEFLTYFQNEAQLDKSGLPSDRFFAERPEGSVSTLKIQRTQQEDSAVYLCASSLIGGNEKLFFGSGTQLSVL.

This clone was detected once. This chain connects TRBV19 to TRBJ2-3; a possible D gene is TRBD2 (6 bases). The CDR3 runs 14 residues. CDR1 is LNHDA, CDR2 SQIVND, per germline (reference sequence). V lost 3 bases and J 2 bases, leaving 9 bases between the germline ends. The CDR3 DNA sequence: TGTGCCAGTAGTATTGGCGGGAACACAGATACGCAGTATTTT. Translating it yields CASSIGGNTDTQYF.

This clone was found a few times. The chain's CDR3 is CASSPPFSSYEQYF. Written as DNA, the CDR3 is TGTGCCAGCTCACCACCGTTCAGCTCCTACGAGCAGTACTTC. The rearrangement joins TRBV18 to TRBJ2-7; D remains ambiguous. Germline V lookup: CDR1 KGHSH, CDR2 LQKENI. CDR3 length: 14 amino acids. V lost 0 bases to trimming and J lost 0 bases, with 6 bases between them.

The chain recombines TRBV11-1 with TRBJ2-7; TRBD1 might be the D (6 bases). Trimming shortened V by 5 bases and J by 1 base, and 18 bases separated the two germline ends. Germline lookup yields CDR1 SGHAT and CDR2 FQDESV (reference sequence). The CDR3 runs to 16 residues. The CDR3 sequence is CASSLATGWGSYEQYF. The DNA of the CDR3 is TGTGCCAGCAGCCTCGCCACAGGGTGGGGTTCCTACGAGCAGTACTTC. The full variable domain, completed using reference TRBV11-1 and TRBJ2-7, is EAEVAQSPRYKITEKSQAVAFWCDPISGHATLYWYRQILGQGPELLVQFQDESVVDDSQLPKDRFSAERLKGVDSTLKIQPAELGDSAMYLCASSLATGWGSYEQYFGPGTRLTVT.

The CDR3 region is CASGTGVSPLHF. CDR3 in DNA: TGTGCCAGTGGAACAGGGGTCTCACCCCTCCACTTT. The chain combines TRBV27 with TRBJ1-6; 7 bases are shared with TRBD1. This CDR3 is 12 amino acids long. The germline V gene encodes CDR1 MNHEY and CDR2 SMNVEV (reference sequence). Unmatched junction bases numbered 6, after V lost 9 bases and J lost 10 bases.

The rearrangement uses TRBV3-1 (or the pseudogene TRBV3-2) and TRBJ2-7; 7 nucleotides match TRBD1. CDR1 is LGHDT, CDR2 YNNKEL, per germline (reference sequence). Trimming cost V 7 bases and J 1 base; bases outside gene matches: 4. The CDR3 extends over 13 amino acids. In DNA form, the CDR3 reads TGTGCCAGCAACCCAGGGGGTTCCTACGAGCAGTACTTC. Translation gives CASNPGGSYEQYF.

The V and J genes are TRBV3-1 (or the pseudogene TRBV3-2) and TRBJ1-3, with 8 bases matching TRBD1. The V and J ends lost 4 bases and 4 bases, in that order; junction bases with no gene match: 3. From germline, CDR1 is LGHDT and CDR2 YNNKEL (reference sequence). The CDR3 is 14 residues long. CDR3 bases: TGTGCCAGCAGCCCCTGGGACAGGGGAAACACCATATATTTT. It translates to CASSPWDRGNTIYF.

The chain uses TRBV6-5 and TRBJ1-4; 7 bases align to TRBD1. J lost 8 bases, V lost 5 bases, and 8 bases had no gene match. The CDR3 is made up of 14 amino acids. Looked up from germline, CDR1 is MNHEY and CDR2 is SVGAGI. The CDR3 sequence: CASSPGGNGEKLFF. CDR3 nucleotides: TGTGCCAGCAGTCCAGGGGGTAATGGGGAAAAACTGTTTTTT.

V gene TRBV7-9 combines with J gene TRBJ2-5, with 8 bases lining up with TRBD1. There are 15 residues in the CDR3. Trimming took 1 base from V and 5 from J; bases not matched to a gene: 6. Germline V gives CDR1 SEHNR, CDR2 FQNEAQ (reference sequence). The CDR3 nucleotides read TGTGCCAGCAGCTTAGGGGGGACAGGCGGGGAGACCCAGTACTTC. It yields the protein CASSLGGTGGETQYF. Full variable domain (outside the CDR3, taken from reference TRBV7-9 and TRBJ2-5): DTGVSQNPRHKITKRGQNVTFRCDPISEHNRLYWYRQTLGQGPEFLTYFQNEAQLEKSRLLSDRFSAERPKGSFSTLEIQRTEQGDSAMYLCASSLGGTGGETQYFGPGTRLLVL.

The chain has TRBV6-5 and TRBJ1-2; 10 positions match TRBD1. J lost 7 bases, V lost 0 bases, and 2 bases had no gene match. The CDR3 has 14 residues. The germline CDR1 and CDR2 sequences are MNHEY and SVGAGI. The CDR3 sequence is CASSYSGTGVGYTF. CDR3 DNA sequence: TGTGCCAGCAGTTACTCCGGGACAGGGGTTGGCTACACCTTC.

This chain uses TRBV5-1 with TRBJ2-5, with no clear D. There are 15 residues in the CDR3. Trimming took off 1 base at V and 5 bases at J, with 15 bases between the two ends. Germline loops: CDR1 SGHRS, CDR2 YFSETQ. The CDR3 protein is CASSLTGNVVETQYF. The CDR3 nucleotides read TGCGCCAGCAGCTTGACTGGGAACGTGGTGGAGACCCAGTACTTC. Together with reference TRBV5-1 and TRBJ2-5, the CDR3 gives the full variable domain: KAGVTQTPRYLIKTRGQQVTLSCSPISGHRSVSWYQQTPGQGLQFLFEYFSETQRNKGNFPGRFSGRQFSNSRSEMNVSTLELGDSALYLCASSLTGNVVETQYFGPGTRLLVL.

This clone occurred once. The chain has TRBV9 and TRBJ2-3; the D gene is possibly TRBD2 (5 bases). CDR1 and CDR2 from the germline V gene are SGDLS and YYNGEE. The CDR3 runs 14 residues. Trimming removed 0 bases from V and 4 bases from J, with 9 bases in between. The CDR3 DNA follows: TGTGCCAGCAGCGTAGAACTAGGCTCAGATACGCAGTATTTT. Its protein is CASSVELGSDTQYF.

This clone came up once. The rearrangement joins TRBV15 to TRBJ2-3, with D tentatively TRBD2 (6 bases). The V end was cut by 0 bases, the J end by 5 bases, with 18 bases between. The CDR3 is 17 amino acids. Per the germline V gene, CDR1 is LNHNV and CDR2 is YYDKDF (reference sequence). The CDR3 DNA reads as TGTGCCACCAGCAGAGATCTAGGGTCCGGGGGAGGAGATACGCAGTATTTT. Residues: CATSRDLGSGGGDTQYF.

CDR3 in DNA: TGTGCCAGCAGCCGACAGGGAAACTCCTACGAGCAGTACTTC. Its protein is CASSRQGNSYEQYF. This chain joins TRBV7-9 and TRBJ2-7; TRBD1 aligns across 7 bases. CDR3 length: 14 residues. Germline V lookup: CDR1 SEHNR, CDR2 FQNEAQ (reference sequence). The V and J ends lost 5 bases and 0 bases, in that order; junction bases with no gene match: 4. Full variable domain (missing parts from reference TRBV7-9 and TRBJ2-7): DTGVSQNPRHKITKRGQNVTFRCDPISEHNRLYWYRQTLGQGPEFLTYFQNEAQLEKSRLLSDRFSAERPKGSFSTLEIQRTEQGDSAMYLCASSRQGNSYEQYFGPGTRLTVT.

The chain uses TRBV19 and TRBJ1-2, with 7 bases fitting TRBD1. Germline assignment: CDR1 LNHDA and CDR2 SQIVND (reference sequence). V was clipped by 4 bases and J by 6 bases; unmatched bases: 8. This CDR3 spans 14 amino acids. The CDR3 DNA sequence: TGTGCCAGTAGTACGCAGACAGGGCTGGATGGCTACACCTTC. Translating gives CASSTQTGLDGYTF. Filled out from reference TRBV19 and TRBJ1-2, the complete variable domain reads DGGITQSPKYLFRKEGQNVTLSCEQNLNHDAMYWYRQDPGQGLRLIYYSQIVNDFQKGDIAEGYSVSREKKESFPLTVTSAQKNPTAFYLCASSTQTGLDGYTFGSGTRLTVV.

This chain links TRBV9 with TRBJ1-1; TRBD1 matches 7 bases. Germline loops: CDR1 SGDLS, CDR2 YYNGEE. V lost 4 bases and J lost 6; bases outside the gene matches: 6. The CDR3 sequence is 13 residues long. This CDR3 reads CASSHRTGSEAFF. The CDR3 bases are TGTGCCAGCAGCCACCGGACAGGTTCTGAAGCTTTCTTT.

This sequence joins TRBV3-1 (or the pseudogene TRBV3-2) and TRBJ1-1; a weak D match, TRBD1 (5 bases). The germline V and J ends were trimmed by 0 bases and 10 bases, with 15 bases remaining between them. Germline CDR1 and CDR2: LGHDT and YNNKEL (reference sequence). CDR3 length equals 14 residues. The CDR3 reads CASSQEGHGVGAFF. The DNA for the CDR3 is TGTGCCAGCAGCCAAGAAGGACATGGGGTGGGAGCTTTCTTT.

The CDR3 nucleotides read TGTGCCAGCAGCGCAGGGACAGACAATTATGGCTACACCTTC. Translated, it gives CASSAGTDNYGYTF. The chain joins TRBV9 to TRBJ1-2; 7 nucleotides match TRBD1. V lost 3 bases to trimming and J lost 5 bases; unmatched junction nucleotides: 7. Germline loops: CDR1 SGDLS, CDR2 YYNGEE. The CDR3 sequence is 14 residues long.

V is TRBV21-1 and J is TRBJ2-1; the listed D gene, TRBD1, was not tested against the DNA. TRBV21-1 is a known pseudogene. There are 23 residues in the CDR3. The CDR3 coding sequence is TGTGCCAGCAGCAAATCCCCCCATCTTGGGCAGGCCCACTGCTATATCTCCTACAATGAGCAGTTCTTC. This codes for CASSKSPHLGQAHCYISYNEQFF.